The clone carrying this TCR beta chain appeared many times. Its matching antigen is unknown. The sample originates from a study of T cell responses to AZD1222 COVID-19 vaccine. Study-level findings and limits: Reports indicate that nearly half of spike-specific TCRs are directed at unmutated variant regions.

Germline lookup yields CDR1 MNHEY and CDR2 SVGAGI. This CDR3 region has 13 residues. Trimming shortened V by 4 bases and J by 3 bases, and 10 bases separated the two germline ends. Data came from immunoSEQ multiplex PCR; TCRdb stores just in-frame clones and leaves some out. Here the sample spans roughly 140,000 clones, 75% to 90% being singletons. This chain uses TRBV6-5 with TRBJ2-7, with unresolved D. The sample in question was peripheral blood, obtained 28 days after the second AZD1222 dose. This receptor was identified in an adult who received the AZD1222 COVID-19 vaccine. CDR3 sequence reads: CASSSPGSYEQYF. Written as DNA, the CDR3 is TGTGCCAGCAGTTCCCCAGGCAGCTACGAGCAGTACTTC.